The 21 T cell receptor beta chains below were found in one sample sequenced in a study of blood T cell repertoires in COVID-19. The repertoire was sequenced with immunoSEQ multiplex PCR; TCRdb's copy has only in-frame clones and lacks some. The sample consists of around 150,000 clones, around 85% of them appearing once. The sequencing sample was made of peripheral blood. Receptors were obtained from a man aged 65-85 years with acute or convalescent COVID-19.

The chain couples TRBV2 to TRBJ1-6; TRBD1 might be the D (5 bases). The germline gives CDR1 SNHLY, CDR2 FYNNEI. This CDR3 has 14 residues. V was clipped by 4 bases and J by 9 bases, with 13 bases between them. CDR3: CASSAGTVGSPLHF. The CDR3 nucleotides read TGTGCCAGCAGTGCCGGGACTGTTGGTTCACCCCTCCACTTT.

V usage is TRBV4-1 and J usage is TRBJ2-7, with 13 bases that match TRBD2. The length of the CDR3 is 16 residues. Germline V gives CDR1 MGHRA, CDR2 YSYEKL. Germline trimming cut 2 bases from V and 2 bases from J; bases unmatched to any gene: 3. The CDR3 protein is CASSQTGTSGTYEQYF. CDR3 nucleotide sequence: TGCGCCAGCAGCCAAACCGGGACTAGCGGGACCTACGAGCAGTACTTC.

The chain is built from TRBV6-5 and TRBJ1-4; TRBD1 matches 10 bases. CDR1 is MNHEY and CDR2 is SVGAGI in the germline V gene. V gave up 6 bases and J gave up 8 bases; unmatched junction bases: 9. CDR3 length: 15 residues. The CDR3: CASRLRQGAREKLFF. The CDR3 DNA reads TGTGCCAGCAGGCTACGACAGGGGGCGAGGGAAAAACTGTTTTTT.

V gene TRBV5-1 combines with J gene TRBJ2-3; TRBD2 matches at 7 bases. Trimming removed 3 bases from V and 4 bases from J; junction bases left unmatched: 8. There are 15 residues in the CDR3. Per germline, CDR1 SGHRS and CDR2 YFSETQ. The CDR3 nucleotides are TGCGCCAGCAGCTATCAAGCGGGATGGGCAGATACGCAGTATTTT. Amino acids: CASSYQAGWADTQYF. Full variable domain (missing parts from reference TRBV5-1 and TRBJ2-3): KAGVTQTPRYLIKTRGQQVTLSCSPISGHRSVSWYQQTPGQGLQFLFEYFSETQRNKGNFPGRFSGRQFSNSRSEMNVSTLELGDSALYLCASSYQAGWADTQYFGPGTRLTVL.

The chain combines TRBV27 with TRBJ1-5; 8 bases match TRBD1. This CDR3 comprises 14 residues. Trimming at V came to 2 bases and at J to 7 bases, leaving 4 bases not matched to a gene. CDR1 is MNHEY and CDR2 is SMNVEV in the germline V gene (reference sequence). In DNA form, the CDR3 reads TGTGCCAGCAGTTTAGCAGGGGGCTGGCAGCCCCAGCATTTT. It codes for CASSLAGGWQPQHF.

The CDR3 region is CASSLEGAYEQYF. The CDR3 coding sequence is TGTGCCAGCAGCTTAGAAGGGGCCTACGAGCAGTACTTC. The chain is built from TRBV7-2 and TRBJ2-7; TRBD1 might be the D (5 bases). The CDR3 is 13 amino acids. CDR1 and CDR2 from the germline V gene are SGHTA and FQGNSA. The ends were cut back, 1 base at V and 2 bases at J, with 6 bases in the middle.

CDR3 sequence: CASMQGAGAYNEQFF. CDR3 DNA sequence: TGTGCCAGCATGCAGGGGGCGGGTGCCTACAATGAGCAGTTCTTC. The gene calls are TRBV28 and TRBJ2-1; 8 bases match TRBD1. The CDR3 is 15 amino acids. Trimming cost V 7 bases and J 2 bases; bases outside gene matches: 7. Germline CDR1 reads MDHEN; CDR2 reads SYDVKM.

The V and J genes are TRBV5-6 and TRBJ2-1; no clear D. The CDR3 contains 15 residues. Per germline, CDR1 SGHDT and CDR2 YYEEEE. Trimming took off 2 bases at V and 0 bases at J, with 9 bases between the two ends. DNA for the CDR3: TGTGCCAGCAGCTTCCAGGAAAGCTCCTACAATGAGCAGTTCTTC. This codes for CASSFQESSYNEQFF.

The rearrangement links TRBV6-2 or TRBV6-3 to TRBJ1-5; D possibly corresponds to TRBD1 (6 bases). V lost 5 bases and J lost 9, with 14 bases in between. Germline V gene sequence: CDR1 MNHEY, CDR2 SVGEGT. The CDR3 extends over 13 amino acids. The CDR3 region has the DNA TGTGCCAGCAGTGGACAGAGGTTGGGGCCCCAGCATTTT. The encoded protein is CASSGQRLGPQHF.

This chain's CDR3 is CASRRTENTGELFF. The CDR3 DNA sequence: TGTGCCAGCAGGAGGACAGAGAACACCGGGGAGCTGTTTTTT. The rearrangement uses TRBV2 and TRBJ2-2; TRBD1 might be the D (6 bases). The CDR3 runs 14 residues. Germline CDR1 and CDR2: SNHLY and FYNNEI. Between the trimmed V and J ends, which lost 6 bases and 1 base, there was a span of 9 bases.

The table lists this clone with a count of one. The rearrangement links TRBV3-1 (or the pseudogene TRBV3-2) to TRBJ1-2, with 10 bases aligning to TRBD1. The CDR3 totals 14 residues. Trimming removed 4 bases from V and 7 bases from J; junction bases left unmatched: 6. Germline values: CDR1 LGHDT, CDR2 YNNKEL (reference sequence). The CDR3, as DNA: TGTGCCAGCAGCCCCGACAGGGGGCGCGGTGGCTACACCTTC. Protein sequence: CASSPDRGRGGYTF.

The chain joins TRBV5-1 to TRBJ2-1, with 10 bases lining up with TRBD2. Germline trimming cut 4 bases from V and 8 bases from J; bases unmatched to any gene: 9. Germline V CDR1 and CDR2: SGHRS, YFSETQ. This CDR3 has 15 amino acids. CDR3 DNA sequence: TGCGCCAGCAGCGGGCCGGGACTAGCGTCCGATGAGCAGTTCTTC. Protein: CASSGPGLASDEQFF.

There are a few counts of this clone. The V gene is TRBV9, the J gene TRBJ2-1; D possibly corresponds to TRBD2 (5 bases). V lost 0 bases to trimming and J lost 2 bases, with 21 bases between them. The CDR3 covers 19 residues. In germline, CDR1 is SGDLS, CDR2 YYNGEE. The CDR3: CASSVVAARTQIAYNEQFF. CDR3 bases: TGTGCCAGCAGCGTAGTAGCTGCGCGGACTCAAATCGCCTACAATGAGCAGTTCTTC.

Only a few counts were recorded for this clone. The genes are TRBV19 and TRBJ1-5; D is ambiguous. This CDR3 spans 13 amino acids. Trimming took off 3 bases at V and 6 bases at J, with 9 bases between the two ends. The germline gives CDR1 LNHDA, CDR2 SQIVND (reference sequence). The CDR3 region is CASSMDWPQPQHF. In DNA, the CDR3 is TGTGCCAGTAGTATGGACTGGCCTCAGCCCCAGCATTTT.

The chain employs TRBV4-3 and TRBJ2-3, with D possibly TRBD2 on 7 matching bases. With 1 base removed from V and 8 bases from J, the gap between germline ends came to 16 bases. Germline CDR1 is LGHNA and CDR2 is YSLEER. The CDR3 loop spans 15 amino acids. The CDR3 bases are TGCGCCAGCAGCCAAGGGGGGGGCCCGGGGGCTACGCAGTATTTT. It codes for CASSQGGGPGATQYF.

The V call is TRBV15, the J call TRBJ2-2; TRBD1 agrees at 8 bases. This CDR3 spans 19 amino acids. With 0 bases clipped from V and 1 base from J, the junction kept 10 bases outside the gene matches. Germline loops: CDR1 LNHNV, CDR2 YYDKDF (reference sequence). CDR3 sequence: CATSRDASGGYWNTGELFF. CDR3 nucleotide sequence: TGTGCCACCAGCAGAGATGCGTCAGGGGGCTATTGGAACACCGGGGAGCTGTTTTTT.

The genes are TRBV27 and TRBJ1-1; 9 bases match TRBD1. J lost 3 bases, V lost 8 bases, and 4 bases had no gene match. The CDR3 runs 13 residues. Germline-derived CDR1 and CDR2 are MNHEY and SMNVEV (reference sequence). DNA of the CDR3: TGTGCCAGCGGGGACAGGGCTGACACTGAAGCTTTCTTT. The encoded protein is CASGDRADTEAFF.

The V gene is TRBV24-1, the J gene TRBJ2-1; 14 bases match TRBD2. The CDR3 extends over 15 amino acids. Losses at the gene ends were 5 bases for V and 7 bases for J; bases not matched to a gene: 3. From germline, CDR1 is KGHDR and CDR2 SFDVKD. The CDR3 loop reads CATSGRTSGRNEQFF. The CDR3 region has the DNA TGTGCCACCAGTGGTCGGACTAGCGGGAGGAATGAGCAGTTCTTC.

This chain uses TRBV6-5 with TRBJ2-7; TRBD1 agrees at 8 bases. CDR1 and CDR2 from the germline V gene are MNHEY and SVGAGI. The CDR3 extends over 12 amino acids. J was trimmed by 6 bases and V by 6 bases; bases with no gene match: 4. The CDR3 DNA reads TGTGCCAGCAGCCAGGGGGCGGGCGAGCAGTACTTC. It is translated as CASSQGAGEQYF.

The rearrangement joins TRBV19 to TRBJ2-7; D unresolved. The V and J ends lost 3 bases and 6 bases respectively, with 9 bases between them. CDR1 is LNHDA and CDR2 is SQIVND in the germline V gene (reference sequence). This CDR3 has 12 residues. The DNA of the CDR3 is TGTGCCAGTAGTATCAACCGAGGCGAGCAGTACTTC. Translation gives CASSINRGEQYF.

The rearrangement links TRBV9 to TRBJ2-3; no clear D gene. The CDR3 loop spans 12 amino acids. Trimming took 1 base from V and 6 from J, leaving 6 bases between them. The germline V gene has CDR1 SGDLS and CDR2 YYNGEE. CDR3 in amino acids: CASSVTGDTQYF. As DNA, the CDR3 is TGTGCCAGCAGCGTAACCGGGGATACGCAGTATTTT.